Below, one T cell receptor (beta chain) is given with its context. The entry originates in a study of T-cell reconstitution after alpha-beta-depleted transplantation in children. The CDR3 consists of 15 residues. The library targeted TCRbeta and was prepared with unique molecular identifiers. TCRdb analysed the PCR reads with MiXCR anew, one entry per CDR3 protein. The data show roughly 500,000 distinct CDR3 sequences, about 16% seen once. The J gene is TRBJ2-1, the V gene TRBV21-1; the table's D call, TRBD2, was not checked against the DNA. TRBV21-1 is a pseudogene. The material was PBMCs from the stem cell graft donor, obtained from the stem cell graft. The sequence derives from a human donor who donated a stem cell graft to a child with acute lymphoblastic leukemia. The CDR3 DNA reads TGTGCCAGCAGCAAATCCGGGGGCCCTCTCAATGAGCAGTTCTTC. Amino acid sequence: CASSKSGGPLNEQFF.